These T cell receptor beta chains were read from a single sample in a study of shared clonotypes between healthy human individuals. Sequencing used immunoSEQ multiplex PCR; TCRdb keeps in-frame clones, though not all of them. The sample includes a few million clones, 80% to 95% of them seen just once. The sequenced sample consisted of naive CD4+ T cells from PBMCs. These receptors were obtained from a man aged 18 to 29 in good health. Some clones in this sample may be carry-over from other donors' samples. Each CDR3 is given with its conserved first and last residue. A D gene is named only where the DNA matches it firmly. The listing skips clone size in some rows; elsewhere it reads once, few, many or a size class.

j_call clone_size d_call v_call cdr3_aa cdr3_nt
TRBJ1-5 NA NA TRBV4-3 CASSQDRGRASNQPQHF TGCGCCAGCAGCCAAGATCGGGGCAGGGCTAGCAATCAGCCCCAGCATTTT
TRBJ2-5 NA NA TRBV5-4 CASSLGVGGETQYF TGTGCCAGCAGCTTAGGGGTGGGGGGCGAGACCCAGTACTTC
TRBJ1-3 NA NA TRBV2 CASRLSGNTIYF TGTGCCAGCAGACTCTCTGGAAACACCATATATTTT
TRBJ1-3 NA NA TRBV18 CASSPGDKGNTIYF TGTGCCAGCTCACCAGGGGACAAAGGAAACACCATATATTTT
TRBJ2-2 NA NA TRBV6-1 CASSERRLSTGELFF TGTGCCAGCAGTGAACGTAGGCTCAGCACCGGGGAGCTGTTTTTT
TRBJ2-4 NA TRBD1 TRBV7-3 CASGTGRIAKNIQYF TGTGCCAGCGGGACAGGGAGAATAGCCAAAAACATTCAGTACTTC
TRBJ1-2 NA NA TRBV7-2 CASSLGGLPYGYTF TGTGCCAGCAGCTTAGGGGGGCTTCCTTATGGCTACACCTTC
TRBJ1-2 NA TRBD1 TRBV5-1 CASSLVPQGARYGYTF TGCGCCAGCAGCTTGGTTCCACAGGGGGCGCGATATGGCTACACCTTC
TRBJ2-3 NA NA TRBV5-1 CASSSSPGTGTDTQYF TGCGCCAGCAGCTCGAGTCCGGGGACCGGCACAGATACGCAGTATTTT
TRBJ1-5 NA NA TRBV27 CASSGTASNQPQHF TGTGCCAGCAGTGGCACAGCTAGCAATCAGCCCCAGCATTTT
TRBJ2-7 NA NA TRBV6-1 CASSLRGVQGYEQYF TGTGCCAGCAGCCTAAGGGGAGTTCAGGGCTACGAGCAGTACTTC
TRBJ2-4 NA TRBD1 TRBV28 CASSTGSGTGNIQYF TGTGCCAGCAGTACTGGATCCGGGACAGGGAACATTCAGTACTTC
TRBJ2-1 NA TRBD2 TRBV7-2 CASSSGLASYNEQFF TGTGCCAGCAGCTCGGGACTAGCGAGCTACAATGAGCAGTTCTTC
TRBJ1-4 once NA TRBV27 CASSLLAGTNHGEKLFF TGTGCCAGCAGTTTACTGGCCGGAACCAACCACGGCGAAAAACTGTTTTTT
TRBJ2-5 NA TRBD1 TRBV29-1 CSVDPSTTGQETQYF TGCAGCGTTGACCCGTCGACGACAGGGCAAGAGACCCAGTACTTC
TRBJ2-3 NA NA TRBV28 CAGRGTASDTQYF TGTGCCGGCCGGGGGACAGCGTCAGATACGCAGTATTTT